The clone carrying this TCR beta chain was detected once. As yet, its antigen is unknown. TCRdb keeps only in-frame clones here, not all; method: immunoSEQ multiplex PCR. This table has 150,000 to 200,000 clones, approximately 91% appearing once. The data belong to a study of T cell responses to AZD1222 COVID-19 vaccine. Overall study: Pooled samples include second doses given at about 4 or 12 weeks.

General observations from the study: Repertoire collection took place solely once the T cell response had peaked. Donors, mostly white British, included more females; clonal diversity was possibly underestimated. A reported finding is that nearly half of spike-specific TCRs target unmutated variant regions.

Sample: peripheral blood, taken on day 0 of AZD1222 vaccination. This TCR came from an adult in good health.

The CDR3 DNA reads TGTGCCAGCAGCTTAGAGAGGTCTGAAGAGCAGTACTTC. Encoded protein: CASSLERSEEQYF. The chain joins TRBV11-2 to TRBJ2-7; D gene unclear. Germline CDR1 is SGHAT and CDR2 is FQNNGV. Trimming removed 0 bases at V and 7 bases at J, with 10 bases between. The CDR3 is 13 amino acids. Based on the CDR3 plus reference TRBV11-2 and TRBJ2-7, the full variable domain is EAGVAQSPRYKIIEKRQSVAFWCNPISGHATLYWYQQILGQGPKLLIQFQNNGVVDDSQLPKDRFSAERLKGVDSTLKIQPAKLEDSAVYLCASSLERSEEQYFGPGTRLTVT.